Below are 28 T cell receptor beta chains sequenced from a single sample in a study of T cells after posttransplantation cyclophosphamide. The protocol was immunoSEQ multiplex PCR, while the TCRdb copy is restricted to in-frame clones and leaves out a portion. The sample has 14,000 or so clones, about four fifths seen once. The sequenced material came from memory CD4+ T cells sorted from PBMCs. The receptors originated from a man over 45.

The rearrangement joins TRBV5-4 to TRBJ2-3; TRBD2 matches at 7 bases. The CDR3 spans 15 residues. V was pared by 4 bases and J by 4 bases, with 9 bases of the junction left unmatched. The germline CDR1 and CDR2 sequences are SGHNT and YYREEE (reference sequence). The CDR3 bases are TGTGCCAGCAGCCTGACTAGCAGGAGCGCAGATACGCAGTATTTT. As protein: CASSLTSRSADTQYF.

V is TRBV27 and J is TRBJ2-3; D is ambiguous. Trimming shortened V by 5 bases and J by 2 bases, and 14 bases separated the two germline ends. Per germline, CDR1 MNHEY and CDR2 SMNVEV (reference sequence). The CDR3 length is 15 residues. The CDR3 coding sequence is TGTGCCAGCAGTCGGTTCCTAGGCAACACAGATACGCAGTATTTT. Amino acid sequence: CASSRFLGNTDTQYF.

The chain has TRBV10-3 and TRBJ1-1; the match to TRBD1 covers 12 bases. The CDR3 has 12 residues. Germline values: CDR1 ENHRY, CDR2 SYGVKD. The J segment lost 10 bases and the V segment lost 10 bases, leaving 7 bases of the junction unmatched. The CDR3 spells CATGTGGSSAFF. For the CDR3, the DNA is TGTGCCACCGGGACAGGGGGCAGTTCAGCTTTCTTT.

The V call is TRBV7-2, the J call TRBJ2-2; D is unclear. This CDR3 comprises 15 residues. V was pared by 5 bases and J by 5 bases, with 15 bases between. Germline V gives CDR1 SGHTA, CDR2 FQGNSA. The CDR3 protein is CASSPFADTTGELFF. The CDR3 DNA reads as TGTGCCAGCAGCCCCTTTGCTGACACGACCGGGGAGCTGTTTTTT.

This sequence joins TRBV6-1 and TRBJ1-2; D is perhaps TRBD1 (5 bases). The V end was cut by 6 bases, the J end by 5 bases, with 16 bases between. This CDR3 spans 14 amino acids. Germline assignment: CDR1 MNHNS and CDR2 SASEGT. In DNA, the CDR3 is TGTGCCAGCAGCGTAGATTCGGGACTGTATGGCTACACCTTC. This encodes CASSVDSGLYGYTF.

The chain joins TRBV28 to TRBJ1-6; D not resolved. Germline CDR1 is MDHEN and CDR2 is SYDVKM. The CDR3 totals 13 residues. Trimming took off 7 bases at V and 10 bases at J, with 14 bases between the two ends. The CDR3 region has the DNA TGTGCCAGCAAAGTGATTAAGCGCTCACCCCTCCACTTT. Translated: CASKVIKRSPLHF.

The chain couples TRBV29-1 to TRBJ2-5, with TRBD1 as a possible D gene (5 bases). Germline CDR1 SQVTM, CDR2 ANQGSEA. Trimming cost V 4 bases and J 4 bases, with 10 bases left between them. CDR3 size: 12 residues. CDR3 loop: CSVVERGETQYF. The CDR3 nucleotides read TGCAGCGTTGTGGAAAGGGGAGAGACCCAGTACTTC.

This chain uses TRBV7-9 with TRBJ2-3; D is undetermined. The V and J ends lost 5 bases and 5 bases respectively, with 5 bases between them. Germline CDR1 is SEHNR and CDR2 is FQNEAQ (reference sequence). The CDR3 is 11 amino acids. CDR3 in DNA: TGTGCCAGCAGCCGAGGAGATACGCAGTATTTT. Translation: CASSRGDTQYF.

The chain carries TRBV6-5 and TRBJ2-7; 7 bases align to TRBD2. The CDR3 spans 14 residues. J was trimmed by 4 bases and V by 4 bases; bases with no gene match: 7. Germline V gene sequence: CDR1 MNHEY, CDR2 SVGAGI. CDR3 amino acids: CASSLGRGFYEQYF. In DNA, the CDR3 is TGTGCCAGCAGTTTGGGGAGGGGTTTTTACGAGCAGTACTTC.

This sequence joins TRBV5-4 and TRBJ1-2, with 8 bases lining up with TRBD1. The ends lost 2 bases at V and 4 bases at J; junction bases unmatched: 7. This CDR3 has 15 amino acids. The germline CDR1 and CDR2 sequences are SGHNT and YYREEE (reference sequence). CDR3 amino acids: CASSFGQGIVYGYTF. The CDR3 DNA is TGTGCCAGCAGCTTCGGACAGGGAATCGTCTATGGCTACACCTTC.

V and J are TRBV5-1 and TRBJ1-4; 8 nucleotides line up with TRBD1. The J segment lost 7 bases and the V segment lost 0 bases, leaving 8 bases of the junction unmatched. CDR3 length: 16 amino acids. CDR1 is SGHRS, CDR2 YFSETQ, per germline. CDR3 protein: CASSLGTGTGGEKLFF. CDR3 DNA sequence: TGCGCCAGCAGCTTGGGGACCGGGACAGGAGGTGAAAAACTGTTTTTT.

This sequence joins TRBV27 and TRBJ2-2; tentative D call: TRBD1 (5 bases). This CDR3 spans 12 amino acids. V was cut by 8 bases and J by 1 base, with 5 bases left in between. Per the germline V gene, CDR1 is MNHEY and CDR2 is SMNVEV (reference sequence). This chain's CDR3 is CASGQNTGELFF. The CDR3 DNA reads as TGTGCCAGCGGACAGAACACCGGGGAGCTGTTTTTT.

The chain uses TRBV7-6 and TRBJ2-2, with TRBD1 matching 11 bases. Germline V gives CDR1 SGHVS, CDR2 FNYEAQ. V was pared by 1 base and J by 6 bases, with 4 bases of the junction left unmatched. The CDR3 covers 16 residues. In nucleotides, the CDR3 is TGTGCCAGCAGCTTAGTTGGGACAGGGGGATCCGGGGAGCTGTTTTTT. It specifies CASSLVGTGGSGELFF.

V is TRBV11-1 and J is TRBJ1-1; D uncertain. Deletions cut 3 bases from V and 1 base from J, with 9 bases between. Germline lookup yields CDR1 SGHAT and CDR2 FQDESV (reference sequence). The CDR3 is 14 residues long. Here the CDR3 reads CASSFGVSNTEAFF. CDR3 nucleotide sequence: TGTGCCAGCAGCTTCGGAGTATCGAACACTGAAGCTTTCTTT.

This chain links TRBV28 with TRBJ1-2, with D perhaps matching TRBD1 (5 bases). There are 13 residues in the CDR3. V shed 2 bases and J shed 8 bases, with 12 bases lying between them. Germline-derived CDR1 and CDR2 are MDHEN and SYDVKM. The CDR3 spells CASSLQGVEGYTF. CDR3 DNA sequence: TGTGCCAGCAGTTTACAGGGCGTGGAGGGCTACACCTTC.

The chain links TRBV10-2 to TRBJ2-7; D is ambiguous. The V gene lost 2 bases and the J gene lost 6 bases, with 8 bases spanning the gap. Germline lookup yields CDR1 WSHSY and CDR2 SAAADI. The CDR3 consists of 12 residues. Written as DNA, the CDR3 is TGCGCCAGCAGTGAGCCTCTTTCCGAGCAGTACTTC. This codes for CASSEPLSEQYF.

V gene TRBV6-1 combines with J gene TRBJ2-6; 9 positions agree with TRBD1. V shed 2 bases, J shed 0 bases, and the junction held 8 bases outside the gene matches. This CDR3 comprises 19 residues. Germline assignment: CDR1 MNHNS and CDR2 SASEGT. The CDR3 DNA is TGTGCCAGCAGTGAACTCCAGACAGGGGGATTCTCTGGGGCCAACGTCCTGACTTTC. Its protein product is CASSELQTGGFSGANVLTF.

The chain combines TRBV29-1 with TRBJ2-7; 8 nucleotides agree with TRBD1. V shed 7 bases and J 4 bases; nucleotides not matched to a gene: 6. CDR3 length: 12 amino acids. The germline V gene encodes CDR1 SQVTM and CDR2 ANQGSEA. The CDR3 loop is CSARTGRYEQYF. CDR3 nucleotide sequence: TGCAGCGCTCGGACAGGGAGGTACGAGCAGTACTTC.

The CDR3 loop is CASSQSARGNTEAFF. DNA of the CDR3: TGCGCCAGCAGCCAATCCGCCAGGGGCAACACTGAAGCTTTCTTT. The chain uses TRBV4-3 and TRBJ1-1; D perhaps matches TRBD1 (6 bases). Trimming took off 2 bases at V and 2 bases at J, with 12 bases between the two ends. This CDR3 is 15 amino acids long. Germline V gene sequence: CDR1 LGHNA, CDR2 YSLEER.

The rearrangement uses TRBV7-2 and TRBJ2-1; D is unclear. The germline V gene has CDR1 SGHTA and CDR2 FQGNSA. This CDR3 has 13 amino acids. With 4 bases removed from V and 0 bases from J, the gap between germline ends came to 4 bases. This chain's CDR3 is CASSSSSYNEQFF. The CDR3 bases are TGTGCCAGCAGCTCGAGCTCCTACAATGAGCAGTTCTTC.

CDR3 in amino acids: CASSLDQGAGDNEQFF. The CDR3 DNA reads TGTGCCAGCAGCTTAGATCAGGGGGCAGGGGACAATGAGCAGTTCTTC. The V and J genes are TRBV7-2 and TRBJ2-1; 8 bases are a match to TRBD1. Germline assignment: CDR1 SGHTA and CDR2 FQGNSA. J was trimmed by 5 bases and V by 1 base; bases with no gene match: 7. This CDR3 spans 16 amino acids.

The rearrangement uses TRBV4-2 and TRBJ2-7; D perhaps matches TRBD2 (5 bases). Germline V CDR1 and CDR2: LGHNA, YNFKEQ. The V end lost 1 base, the J end lost 9 bases, and 22 bases lay between the germline ends. The CDR3 length is 16 residues. CDR3 region: CASSQVGSDYAHAQYF. The DNA for the CDR3 is TGTGCCAGCAGCCAAGTTGGGTCAGACTACGCCCACGCGCAGTACTTC.

V gene TRBV10-3 combines with J gene TRBJ1-6; D not resolved. The germline V gene encodes CDR1 ENHRY and CDR2 SYGVKD. The CDR3 loop spans 14 amino acids. V shed 5 bases and J shed 5 bases, with 10 bases lying between them. CDR3 in amino acids: CAISIDPNNSPLHF. For the CDR3, the DNA is TGTGCCATCAGTATAGATCCAAATAATTCACCCCTCCACTTT.

This chain uses TRBV19 with TRBJ2-7; possibly TRBD1 for D (6 bases). In germline, CDR1 is LNHDA, CDR2 SQIVND (reference sequence). Trimming took 9 bases from V and 3 from J, leaving 18 bases between them. This CDR3 contains 14 residues. The CDR3, as DNA: TGTGCCAGCCCGCCGGGCAGGGGCCGCTACGAGCAGTACTTC. This codes for CASPPGRGRYEQYF.

This chain joins TRBV5-1 and TRBJ1-2; 8 bases map to TRBD1. The ends lost 3 bases at V and 7 bases at J; junction bases unmatched: 14. Germline V CDR1 and CDR2: SGHRS, YFSETQ. The length of the CDR3 is 16 residues. Written as DNA, the CDR3 is TGCGCCAGCAGCTCAACCGGGACAGGAGAGCAAGGTGGCTACACCTTC. Translated, it gives CASSSTGTGEQGGYTF.

The J gene is TRBJ1-1, the V gene TRBV11-1; 7 positions match TRBD1. The CDR3 length is 13 residues. After removal of 1 base from V and 10 bases from J, the junction contained 6 bases not matched to a gene. The germline CDR1 and CDR2 sequences are SGHAT and FQDESV (reference sequence). DNA of the CDR3: TGTGCCAGCAGCTTAGGCACAGGGGCTGGAGCTTTCTTT. Translation: CASSLGTGAGAFF.

The rearrangement joins TRBV5-4 to TRBJ1-1; D is possibly TRBD1 (5 bases). Germline loops: CDR1 SGHNT, CDR2 YYREEE (reference sequence). This CDR3 comprises 13 residues. V was shortened by 9 bases and J by 5 bases, with 17 bases between the two germline ends. This chain's CDR3 is CATFQGDNTEAFF. CDR3 bases: TGTGCCACCTTCCAGGGTGATAATACTGAAGCTTTCTTT.

This clone was observed a few times. The V gene is TRBV5-1, the J gene TRBJ2-1, with 8 bases that match TRBD1. The trim removed 4 bases at V and 15 bases at J, leaving 9 bases unmatched. The CDR3 sequence is 12 residues long. Germline-derived CDR1 and CDR2 are SGHRS and YFSETQ. Here the CDR3 reads CASSRSGDRPFF. CDR3 coding DNA: TGCGCCAGCAGCCGGTCGGGGGACAGGCCGTTCTTC.